Here is one T cell receptor beta chain with its context. Its target is unknown. Sequencing was performed with immunoSEQ multiplex PCR; in TCRdb, only in-frame clones are kept and a portion is missing. Of about 15,000 clones detected, 85% appear once; the ten largest clones hold approximately 37%. The record originates from a study of T cells in narcolepsy. Points from the study as a whole: HCRT-specific and TRIB2-specific autoreactive clonotypes appeared among same-patient CSF and blood CD4+ clonotypes.

The CDR3 is made up of 13 amino acids. Germline CDR1 reads SQVTM; CDR2 reads ANQGSEA. V was clipped by 4 bases and J by 9 bases; unmatched bases: 5. Sequencing was performed on memory (CD45RA-) CD4+ T cells from blood. This clonotype was sampled from a human donor in good health. The chain combines TRBV29-1 with TRBJ2-5; 13 nucleotides align to TRBD2. CDR3 in DNA: TGCAGCGTTGGGACTAGCGGGGGTAGTCCCCAGTACTTC. Translated, it gives CSVGTSGGSPQYF.